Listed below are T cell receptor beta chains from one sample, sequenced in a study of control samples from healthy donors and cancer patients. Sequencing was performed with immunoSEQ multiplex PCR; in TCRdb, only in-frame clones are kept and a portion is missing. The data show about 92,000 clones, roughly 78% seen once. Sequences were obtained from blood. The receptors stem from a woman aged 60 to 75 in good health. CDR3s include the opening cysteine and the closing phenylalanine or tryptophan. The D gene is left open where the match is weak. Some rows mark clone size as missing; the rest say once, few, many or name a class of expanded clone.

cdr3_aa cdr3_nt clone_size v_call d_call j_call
CASRDWRDGYEQYF TGTGCCAGCAGAGACTGGCGGGACGGCTACGAGCAGTACTTC - TRBV27 - TRBJ2-7
CASSTQNMNTEAFF TGTGCCAGCTCGACACAGAACATGAACACTGAAGCTTTCTTT - TRBV18 - TRBJ1-1
CASGGQGDMNTEAFF TGTGCCAGCGGAGGACAGGGGGACATGAACACTGAAGCTTTCTTT - TRBV19 TRBD1 TRBJ1-1
CASSLAPGQVFYEQYF TGTGCCAGCAGCTTAGCGCCGGGACAGGTTTTCTACGAGCAGTACTTC few TRBV7-2 TRBD1 TRBJ2-7
CASSYTPEANEKLFF TGTGCCAGCAGTTACACCCCAGAGGCTAATGAAAAACTGTTTTTT - TRBV6-5 - TRBJ1-4
CASSQLGGDTQYF TGCGCCAGCAGCCAACTGGGGGGAGATACGCAGTATTTT - TRBV4-1 - TRBJ2-3
CASSEGGQAFF TGTGCCAGCAGCGAAGGGGGACAAGCTTTCTTT - TRBV7-9 - TRBJ1-1
CATSVGGRDEQFF TGTGCCACCAGTGTCGGGGGGCGGGATGAGCAGTTCTTC - TRBV24-1 - TRBJ2-1
CATSGTNPSGANVLTF TGTGCCACCTCCGGGACAAACCCGTCTGGGGCCAACGTCCTGACTTTC - TRBV3-1/TRBV3-2 - TRBJ2-6
CASSKVVRGNRKDSNQPQHF TGTGCCAGCAGCAAAGTCGTAAGAGGGAACAGAAAGGATAGCAATCAGCCCCAGCATTTT - TRBV21-1 - TRBJ1-5
CASSQVGSSYEQYF TGCGCCAGCAGCCAGGTGGGGTCCTCCTACGAGCAGTACTTC - TRBV4-3 - TRBJ2-7
CASRDTGGETQYF TGTGCCAGCAGAGACACAGGGGGGGAGACCCAGTACTTC - TRBV12-3/TRBV12-4 TRBD1 TRBJ2-5
CASSLQGMDEQFF TGTGCCAGCAGCTTACAGGGGATGGATGAGCAGTTCTTC - TRBV7-9 - TRBJ2-1
CASTYRNTVYF TGTGCCAGCACTTACCGAAACACCGTATATTTT - TRBV6-5 - TRBJ1-3
CASSTTTRSYNSPLHF TGTGCCAGTAGCACAACCACCAGGTCCTATAATTCACCCCTCCACTTT - TRBV19 - TRBJ1-6
CASRTGTGNSPLHF TGCGCCAGCAGAACCGGGACAGGAAATTCACCCCTCCACTTT once TRBV5-1 TRBD1 TRBJ1-6
CASSQPLLAFSTDTQYF TGCGCCAGCAGCCAACCATTATTAGCGTTTAGCACAGATACGCAGTATTTT once TRBV4-1 - TRBJ2-3
CASSTGARSYEQYF TGTGCCAGCTCTACCGGGGCCCGTTCCTACGAGCAGTACTTC - TRBV19 - TRBJ2-7
CASSLTGNTEAFF TGTGCCAGCAGCTTAACAGGGAACACTGAAGCTTTCTTT - TRBV7-8 - TRBJ1-1
CASSPSVGVSNQPQHF TGTGCCAGCTCACCATCGGTAGGGGTAAGCAATCAGCCCCAGCATTTT - TRBV18 - TRBJ1-5
CASSHLLAGGKVGYTQYF TGTGCCAGCAGCCACTTACTAGCGGGAGGGAAGGTCGGTTATACGCAGTATTTT - TRBV3-1/TRBV3-2 TRBD2 TRBJ2-3
CASSSDRVRGTEAFF TGTGCCAGCAGCTCCGACCGAGTCAGAGGCACTGAAGCTTTCTTT - TRBV7-2 - TRBJ1-1
CASRDGTAYNSPLHF TGTGCCAGCAGGGACGGGACAGCCTATAATTCACCCCTCCACTTT - TRBV6-6 TRBD1 TRBJ1-6
CASSPRQETNTGELFF TGTGCCAGCAGTCCCCGACAGGAAACGAACACCGGGGAGCTGTTTTTT - TRBV28 - TRBJ2-2
CASSPRLGEQGAREQYF TGTGCCAGCTCACCACGGTTAGGGGAACAGGGGGCGCGCGAGCAGTACTTC few TRBV18 TRBD1 TRBJ2-7
CATSELLGGGYTF TGTGCCACTTCAGAATTACTGGGAGGGGGCTACACCTTC few TRBV19 - TRBJ1-2
CSVTTAGYEQYF TGCAGCGTTACGACAGCTGGCTACGAGCAGTACTTC - TRBV29-1 - TRBJ2-7
CASSQDQGQGLYEQFF TGCGCCAGCAGCCAAGATCAGGGACAGGGGCTTTATGAGCAGTTCTTC once TRBV4-3 TRBD1 TRBJ2-1
CASSLRPGGTDTQYF TGTGCCAGCAGCTTACGGCCAGGTGGCACAGATACGCAGTATTTT - TRBV7-2 - TRBJ2-3
CASSDGTGFITVYGYTF TGTGCCAGCAGCGACGGGACAGGGTTCATAACGGTCTATGGCTACACCTTC - TRBV5-8 TRBD1 TRBJ1-2
CATGEGGNTGELFF TGTGCCACCGGGGAGGGGGGGAACACCGGGGAGCTGTTTTTT - TRBV27 - TRBJ2-2
CAISESSFPTSGGPTDTQYF TGTGCCATCAGTGAGTCGAGCTTCCCGACTAGCGGGGGCCCCACAGATACGCAGTATTTT - TRBV10-3 TRBD2 TRBJ2-3
CASSDRDPNYGYTF TGTGCCAGCAGTGACAGGGACCCTAACTATGGCTACACCTTC - TRBV6-1 - TRBJ1-2
CASSTQGGSPLHF TGTGCCAGCAGTACACAGGGGGGATCACCCCTCCACTTT - TRBV2 TRBD1 TRBJ1-6
CASSFRGGEETQYF TGCGCCAGCAGCTTTCGGGGCGGGGAGGAGACCCAGTACTTC once TRBV5-1 - TRBJ2-5
CASSRQESSYNEQFF TGTGCCAGCAGCAGACAGGAGAGCTCCTACAATGAGCAGTTCTTC few TRBV11-1 - TRBJ2-1
CSAGGQMEQFF TGCAGTGCTGGTGGGCAAATGGAGCAGTTCTTC - TRBV20-1 - TRBJ2-1
CASSPAGQPQHF TGTGCCAGCAGCCCCGCGGGTCAGCCCCAGCATTTT - TRBV27 - TRBJ1-5
CASRDATGGLGPQPQHF TGTGCCAGTAGGGATGCCACAGGGGGCTTAGGGCCACAGCCCCAGCATTTT - TRBV19 TRBD1 TRBJ1-5
CASSTGSGYTF TGTGCCAGCAGCACAGGGTCTGGCTACACCTTC - TRBV12-3/TRBV12-4 - TRBJ1-2
CASSLGGGRSDEQYF TGTGCCAGCAGCTTAGGGGGTGGCCGGTCTGACGAGCAGTACTTC - TRBV7-2 - TRBJ2-7
CASTQRGAYEQYF TGTGCCAGCACCCAGAGGGGGGCCTACGAGCAGTACTTC - TRBV7-8 - TRBJ2-7
CASSDYRDYNEQFF TGTGCCAGCAGTGACTACCGGGACTACAATGAGCAGTTCTTC few TRBV6-4 - TRBJ2-1
CASSARQLYNEQFF TGTGCCAGCAGCGCCCGACAGCTCTACAATGAGCAGTTCTTC - TRBV9 - TRBJ2-1
CASSPRARADYGYTF TGTGCCAGCAGCCCTAGGGCCAGGGCCGATTATGGCTACACCTTC - TRBV14 - TRBJ1-2
CASSSLFSNQPQHF TGTGCCAGCAGTTCGTTATTTAGCAATCAGCCCCAGCATTTT - TRBV6-2/TRBV6-3 - TRBJ1-5
CASSLGTGDSYGYTF TGTGCCAGCAGCCTAGGGACAGGGGATAGCTATGGCTACACCTTC - TRBV7-9 TRBD1 TRBJ1-2
CASSFRVDYGYTF TGTGCCAGCAGCTTCAGGGTCGACTATGGCTACACCTTC - TRBV7-2 - TRBJ1-2
CASSSFRGQGTEAFF TGTGCCAGCAGCAGCTTCAGGGGGCAGGGCACTGAAGCTTTCTTT few TRBV11-2 TRBD1 TRBJ1-1
CASSLGTSGLETQYF TGCGCCAGCAGCTTGGGGACTAGCGGGCTGGAGACCCAGTACTTC - TRBV5-1 TRBD2 TRBJ2-5
CASSADAGGWNEQFF TGTGCCAGCAGCGCCGATGCGGGGGGATGGAATGAGCAGTTCTTC - TRBV9 TRBD2 TRBJ2-1
CASSKVGAGANVLTF TGTGCCAGTAGTAAAGTGGGGGCCGGGGCCAACGTCCTGACTTTC - TRBV19 - TRBJ2-6
CASSVRNEKLFF TGTGCCAGTAGTGTACGGAATGAAAAACTGTTTTTT - TRBV19 - TRBJ1-4
CASSPSTPYRGTGELFF TGTGCCAGCTCACCCTCTACACCTTACAGGGGGACCGGGGAGCTGTTTTTT - TRBV18 TRBD1 TRBJ2-2
CASSLVAGGPPEQFF TGTGCCAGCAGCTTGGTAGCGGGAGGGCCCCCTGAGCAGTTCTTC - TRBV5-6 TRBD2 TRBJ2-1
CASSPLGGGNEKLFF TGTGCCAGTAGTCCCCTCGGAGGAGGTAATGAAAAACTGTTTTTT - TRBV19 - TRBJ1-4
CASSLVLAGDEQYF TGTGCCAGCAGCTTAGTTTTAGCGGGGGACGAGCAGTACTTC - TRBV11-2 TRBD2 TRBJ2-7